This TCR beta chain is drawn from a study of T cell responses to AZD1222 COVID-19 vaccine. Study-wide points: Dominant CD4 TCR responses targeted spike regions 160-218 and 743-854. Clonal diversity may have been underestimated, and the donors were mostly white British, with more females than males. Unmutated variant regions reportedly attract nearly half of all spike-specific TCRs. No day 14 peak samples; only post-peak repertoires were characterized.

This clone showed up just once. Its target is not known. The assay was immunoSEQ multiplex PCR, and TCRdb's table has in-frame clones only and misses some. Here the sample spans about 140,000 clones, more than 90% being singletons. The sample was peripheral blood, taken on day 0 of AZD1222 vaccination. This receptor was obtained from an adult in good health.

This CDR3 reads CASSTPRDRELEQPQHF. The CDR3 DNA reads TGTGCCAGCAGTACACCCCGGGACAGGGAACTAGAACAGCCCCAGCATTTT. V gene TRBV28 combines with J gene TRBJ1-5, with 9 bases identical to TRBD1. CDR3 size: 17 residues. The V segment lost 5 bases and the J segment 7 bases; nucleotides outside the gene matches: 15. Germline CDR1 MDHEN, CDR2 SYDVKM.